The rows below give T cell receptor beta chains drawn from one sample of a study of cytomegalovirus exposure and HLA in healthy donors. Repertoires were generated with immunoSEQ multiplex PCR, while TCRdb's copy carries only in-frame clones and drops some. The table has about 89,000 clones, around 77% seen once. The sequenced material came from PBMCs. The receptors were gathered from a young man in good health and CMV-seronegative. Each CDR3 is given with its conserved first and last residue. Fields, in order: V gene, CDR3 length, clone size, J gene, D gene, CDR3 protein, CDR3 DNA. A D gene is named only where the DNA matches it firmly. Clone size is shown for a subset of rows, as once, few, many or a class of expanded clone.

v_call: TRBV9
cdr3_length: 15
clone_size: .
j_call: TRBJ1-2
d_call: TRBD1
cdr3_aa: CASSVGGQGIDGYTF
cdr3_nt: TGTGCCAGCAGCGTAGGGGGACAGGGCATAGATGGCTACACCTTC

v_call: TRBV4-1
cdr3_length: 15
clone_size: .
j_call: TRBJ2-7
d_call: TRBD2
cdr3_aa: CASSRGTSGPYEQYF
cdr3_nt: TGCGCCAGCAGCCGGGGGACTAGCGGTCCCTACGAGCAGTACTTC

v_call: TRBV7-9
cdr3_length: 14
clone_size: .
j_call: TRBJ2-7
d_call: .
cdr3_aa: CASSLVQEFYEQYF
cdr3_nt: TGTGCCAGCAGCTTAGTACAGGAATTCTACGAGCAGTACTTC

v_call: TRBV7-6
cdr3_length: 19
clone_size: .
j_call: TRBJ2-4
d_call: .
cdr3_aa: CASSLFPMSTGVAKNIQYF
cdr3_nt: TGTGCCAGCAGCTTATTCCCCATGAGTACGGGTGTAGCCAAAAACATTCAGTACTTC

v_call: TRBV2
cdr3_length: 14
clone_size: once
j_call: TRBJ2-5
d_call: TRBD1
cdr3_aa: CASRGTEYQETQYF
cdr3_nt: TGTGCCAGCAGAGGGACAGAGTACCAAGAGACCCAGTACTTC

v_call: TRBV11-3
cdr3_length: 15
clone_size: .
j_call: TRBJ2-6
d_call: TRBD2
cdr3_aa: CASSRGGSGANVLTF
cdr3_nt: TGTGCCAGCAGCCGGGGGGGGTCTGGGGCCAACGTCCTGACTTTC

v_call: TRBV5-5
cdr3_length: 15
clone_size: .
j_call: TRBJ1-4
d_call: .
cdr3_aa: CASSLEGQGGEKLFF
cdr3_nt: TGTGCCAGCAGCTTGGAAGGGCAGGGTGGTGAAAAACTGTTTTTT

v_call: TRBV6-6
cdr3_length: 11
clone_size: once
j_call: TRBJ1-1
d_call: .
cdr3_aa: CASSPRTEAFF
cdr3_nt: TGTGCCAGCAGCCCGCGAACTGAAGCTTTCTTT

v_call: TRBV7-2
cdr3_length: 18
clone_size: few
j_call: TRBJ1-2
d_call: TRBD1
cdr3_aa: CASSISSSPGQGFYGYTF
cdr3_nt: TGTGCCAGCAGCATATCTAGTTCCCCGGGACAGGGTTTCTATGGCTACACCTTC

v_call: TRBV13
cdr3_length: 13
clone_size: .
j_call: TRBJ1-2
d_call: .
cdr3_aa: CASSSRQSYGYTF
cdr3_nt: TGTGCCAGCAGCTCACGACAGTCCTATGGCTACACCTTC

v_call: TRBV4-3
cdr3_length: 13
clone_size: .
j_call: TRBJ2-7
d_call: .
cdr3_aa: CASSQYLQYEQYF
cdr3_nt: TGCGCCAGCAGCCAATACCTACAGTACGAGCAGTACTTC

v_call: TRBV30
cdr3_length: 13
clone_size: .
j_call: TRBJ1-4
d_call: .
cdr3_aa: CACPDEQVEKLFF
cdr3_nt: TGTGCCTGCCCTGATGAACAGGTCGAAAAACTGTTTTTT

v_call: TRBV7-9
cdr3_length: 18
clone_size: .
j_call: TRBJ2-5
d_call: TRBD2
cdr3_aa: CASSLGLAGVSYQETQYF
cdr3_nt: TGTGCCAGCAGCTTAGGACTAGCGGGGGTGTCGTACCAAGAGACCCAGTACTTC

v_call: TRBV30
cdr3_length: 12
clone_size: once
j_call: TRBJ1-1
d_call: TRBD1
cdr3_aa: CAWSSTGNEAFF
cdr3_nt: TGTGCCTGGAGTTCGACAGGGAATGAAGCTTTCTTT

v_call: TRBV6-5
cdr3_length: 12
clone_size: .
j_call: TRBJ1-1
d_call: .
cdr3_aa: CASSPSAGEAFF
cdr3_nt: TGTGCCAGCAGTCCTTCAGCAGGTGAAGCTTTCTTT

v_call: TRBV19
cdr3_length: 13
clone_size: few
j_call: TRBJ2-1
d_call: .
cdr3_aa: CASSHTQNNEQFF
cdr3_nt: TGTGCCAGTAGTCATACCCAGAACAATGAGCAGTTCTTC

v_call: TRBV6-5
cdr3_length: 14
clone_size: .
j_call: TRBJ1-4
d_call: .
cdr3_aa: CASSYSAGWEKLFF
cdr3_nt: TGTGCCAGCAGTTACTCTGCGGGTTGGGAAAAACTGTTTTTT

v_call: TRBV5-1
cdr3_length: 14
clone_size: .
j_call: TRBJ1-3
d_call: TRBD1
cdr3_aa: CASSFGTDGNTIYF
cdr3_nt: TGCGCCAGCAGCTTTGGGACAGACGGAAACACCATATATTTT

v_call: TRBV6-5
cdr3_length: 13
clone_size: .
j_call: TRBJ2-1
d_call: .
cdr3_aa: CASSYSQVNEQFF
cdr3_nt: TGTGCCAGCAGTTACTCGCAGGTCAATGAGCAGTTCTTC

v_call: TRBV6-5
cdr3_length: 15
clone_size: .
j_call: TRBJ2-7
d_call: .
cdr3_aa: CASSYSPESLYEQYF
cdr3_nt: TGTGCCAGCAGTTACTCCCCGGAGTCGTTGTACGAGCAGTACTTC

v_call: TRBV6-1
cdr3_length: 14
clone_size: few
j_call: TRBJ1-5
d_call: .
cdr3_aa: CASSRIFSNQPQHF
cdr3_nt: TGTGCCAGCAGCCGTATTTTTAGCAATCAGCCCCAGCATTTT

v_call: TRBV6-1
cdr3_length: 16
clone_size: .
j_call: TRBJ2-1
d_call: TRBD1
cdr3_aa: CASSARDRAAHNEQFF
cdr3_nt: TGTGCCAGCAGTGCTCGGGACAGGGCTGCCCACAATGAGCAGTTCTTC

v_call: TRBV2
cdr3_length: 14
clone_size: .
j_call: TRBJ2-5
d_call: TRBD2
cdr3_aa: CASSVGEGRETQYF
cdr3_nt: TGTGCCAGCAGTGTGGGGGAGGGCCGAGAGACCCAGTACTTC

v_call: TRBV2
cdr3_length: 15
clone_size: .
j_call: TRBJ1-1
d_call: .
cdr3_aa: CASSEVWRLNTEAFF
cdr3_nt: TGTGCCAGCAGTGAAGTGTGGCGGCTGAACACTGAAGCTTTCTTT

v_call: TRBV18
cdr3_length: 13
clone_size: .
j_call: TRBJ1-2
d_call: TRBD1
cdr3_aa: CASSLDRDYGYTF
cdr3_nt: TGTGCCAGCTCACTTGACAGGGACTATGGCTACACCTTC

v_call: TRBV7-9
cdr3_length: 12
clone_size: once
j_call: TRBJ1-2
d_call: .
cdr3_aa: CASSLESYGYTF
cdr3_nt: TGTGCCAGCAGCTTAGAATCGTATGGCTACACCTTC

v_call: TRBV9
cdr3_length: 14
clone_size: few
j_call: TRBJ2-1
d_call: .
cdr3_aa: CASSVTASYNEQFF
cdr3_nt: TGTGCCAGCAGCGTCACAGCCTCCTACAATGAGCAGTTCTTC

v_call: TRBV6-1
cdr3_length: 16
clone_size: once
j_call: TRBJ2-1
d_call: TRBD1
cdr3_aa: CASSEGGTGINNEQFF
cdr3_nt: TGTGCCAGCAGTGAAGGAGGGACAGGGATTAACAATGAGCAGTTCTTC

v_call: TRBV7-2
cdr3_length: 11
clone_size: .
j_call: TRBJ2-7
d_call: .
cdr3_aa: CASSQHYEQYF
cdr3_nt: TGTGCCAGCAGCCAACACTACGAGCAGTACTTC

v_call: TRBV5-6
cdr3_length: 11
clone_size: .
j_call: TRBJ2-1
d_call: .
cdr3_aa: CASSFTDEQFF
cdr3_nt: TGTGCCAGCAGCTTCACTGATGAGCAGTTCTTC

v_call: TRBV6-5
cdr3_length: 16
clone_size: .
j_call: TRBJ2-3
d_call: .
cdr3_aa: CASSYSALGSTDTQYF
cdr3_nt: TGTGCCAGCAGTTACTCAGCACTAGGGTCCACAGATACGCAGTATTTT

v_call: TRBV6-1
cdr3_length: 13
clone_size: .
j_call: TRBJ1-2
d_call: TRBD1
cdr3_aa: CASSEVSGTGVTF
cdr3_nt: TGTGCCAGCAGTGAAGTTTCGGGTACAGGGGTCACCTTC

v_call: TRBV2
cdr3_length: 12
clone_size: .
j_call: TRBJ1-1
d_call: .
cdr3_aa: CASSLQRPEAFF
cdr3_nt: TGTGCCAGCAGTCTACAGAGACCCGAAGCTTTCTTT

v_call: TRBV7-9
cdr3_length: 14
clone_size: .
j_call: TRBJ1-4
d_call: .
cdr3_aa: CASSPRAGNEKLFF
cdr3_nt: TGTGCCAGCAGTCCCCGGGCGGGTAATGAAAAACTGTTTTTT

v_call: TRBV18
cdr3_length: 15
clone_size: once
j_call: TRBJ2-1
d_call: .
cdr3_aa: CASSPPTVTYNEQFF
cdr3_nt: TGTGCCAGCTCACCACCCACAGTTACCTACAATGAGCAGTTCTTC

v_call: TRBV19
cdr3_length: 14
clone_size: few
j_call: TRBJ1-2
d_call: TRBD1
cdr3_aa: CASSIQGANYGYTF
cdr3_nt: TGTGCCAGTAGTATACAGGGGGCGAACTATGGCTACACCTTC

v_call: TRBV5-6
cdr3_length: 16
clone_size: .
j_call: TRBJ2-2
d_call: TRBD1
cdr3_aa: CASSLEDRGNTGELFF
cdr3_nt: TGTGCCAGCAGCTTGGAGGACAGGGGTAACACCGGGGAGCTGTTTTTT

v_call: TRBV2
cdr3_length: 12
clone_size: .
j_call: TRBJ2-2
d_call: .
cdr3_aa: CASTRGTGELFF
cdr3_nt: TGTGCCAGCACTAGAGGAACCGGGGAGCTGTTTTTT

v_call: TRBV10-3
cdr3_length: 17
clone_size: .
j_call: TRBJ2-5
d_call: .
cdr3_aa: CAISEPYGTQQQETQYF
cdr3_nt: TGTGCCATCAGTGAACCCTACGGGACTCAGCAACAAGAGACCCAGTACTTC

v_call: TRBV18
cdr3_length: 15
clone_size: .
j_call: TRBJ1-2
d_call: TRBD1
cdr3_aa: CASSPGQGLNYGYTF
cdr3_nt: TGTGCCAGCTCACCAGGACAGGGGTTAAACTATGGCTACACCTTC

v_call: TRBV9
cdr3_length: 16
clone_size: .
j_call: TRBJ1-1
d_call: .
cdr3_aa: CASSVVPGQLNTEAFF
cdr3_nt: TGTGCCAGCAGCGTAGTTCCAGGACAGCTGAACACTGAAGCTTTCTTT

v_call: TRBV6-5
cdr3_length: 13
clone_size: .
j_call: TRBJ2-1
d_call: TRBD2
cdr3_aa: CASSGTSGGAVFF
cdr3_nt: TGTGCCAGCAGTGGGACTAGCGGGGGGGCGGTTTTCTTC

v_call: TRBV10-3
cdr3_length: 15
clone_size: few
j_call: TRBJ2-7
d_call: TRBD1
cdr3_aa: CAISERGRSSYEQYF
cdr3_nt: TGTGCCATCAGTGAGAGGGGGCGCAGCTCCTACGAGCAGTACTTC

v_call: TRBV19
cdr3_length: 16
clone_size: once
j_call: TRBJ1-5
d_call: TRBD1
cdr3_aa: CASSTHSGQGNQPQHF
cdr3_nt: TGTGCCAGTAGTACCCACTCCGGACAGGGTAATCAGCCCCAGCATTTT

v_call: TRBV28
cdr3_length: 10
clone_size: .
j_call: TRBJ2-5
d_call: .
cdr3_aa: CASSKETQYF
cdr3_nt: TGTGCCAGCAGCAAAGAGACCCAGTACTTC

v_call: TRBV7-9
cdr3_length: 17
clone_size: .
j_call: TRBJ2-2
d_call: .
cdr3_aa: CASSPVYSLFDTGELFF
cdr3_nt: TGTGCCAGCAGCCCAGTGTACAGCCTCTTTGACACCGGGGAGCTGTTTTTT

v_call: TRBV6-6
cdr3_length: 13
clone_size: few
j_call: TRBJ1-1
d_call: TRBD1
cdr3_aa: CASRTGVAGEAFF
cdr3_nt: TGTGCCAGCAGGACAGGGGTAGCGGGTGAAGCTTTCTTT

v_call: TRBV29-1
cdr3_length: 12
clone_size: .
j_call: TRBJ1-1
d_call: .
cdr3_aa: CSVVKGDTEAFF
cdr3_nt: TGCAGCGTTGTGAAGGGGGACACTGAAGCTTTCTTT

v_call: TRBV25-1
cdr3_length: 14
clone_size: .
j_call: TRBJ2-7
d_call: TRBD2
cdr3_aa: CASSGLAGPYEQYF
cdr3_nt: TGTGCCAGCAGTGGACTAGCGGGACCCTACGAGCAGTACTTC

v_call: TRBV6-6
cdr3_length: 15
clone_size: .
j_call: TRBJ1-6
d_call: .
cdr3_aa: CASSVDGTYNSPLHF
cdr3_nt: TGTGCCAGCAGTGTGGACGGGACCTATAATTCACCCCTCCACTTT

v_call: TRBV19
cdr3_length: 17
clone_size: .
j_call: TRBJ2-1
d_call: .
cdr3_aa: CASSSAWVGRGRNEQFF
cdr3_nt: TGTGCCAGTAGTTCTGCCTGGGTTGGCAGGGGTAGGAATGAGCAGTTCTTC

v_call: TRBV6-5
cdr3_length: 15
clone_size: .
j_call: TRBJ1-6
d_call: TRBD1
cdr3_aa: CASSITGQENSPLHF
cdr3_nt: TGTGCCAGCAGTATTACGGGACAGGAGAATTCACCCCTCCACTTT

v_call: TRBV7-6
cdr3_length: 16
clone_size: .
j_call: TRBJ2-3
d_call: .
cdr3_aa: CASSLVGGGIADTQYF
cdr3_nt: TGTGCCAGCAGCTTGGTCGGAGGGGGCATCGCAGATACGCAGTATTTT

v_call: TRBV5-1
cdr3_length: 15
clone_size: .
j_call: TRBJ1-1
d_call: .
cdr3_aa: CASSLQGVGNTEAFF
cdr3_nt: TGCGCCAGCAGCTTACAGGGTGTGGGAAACACTGAAGCTTTCTTT

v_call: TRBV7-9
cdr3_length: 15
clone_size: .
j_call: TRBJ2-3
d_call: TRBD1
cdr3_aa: CASSPQGASGDTQYF
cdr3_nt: TGTGCCAGCAGCCCGCAGGGGGCCTCCGGGGATACGCAGTATTTT

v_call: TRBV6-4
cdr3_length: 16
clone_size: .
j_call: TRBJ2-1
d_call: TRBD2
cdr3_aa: CASSETGEGPNNEQFF
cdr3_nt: TGTGCCAGCAGTGAGACCGGGGAGGGACCTAACAATGAGCAGTTCTTC